This T cell receptor (beta chain) was sequenced in a study of cytomegalovirus exposure and HLA in healthy donors. Findings and limits, study-wide: According to an earlier analysis, most TCR beta V segments yielded productive rearrangements about 87% or about 30% of the time. Immune exposure information comprised only CMV serostatus. TCR beta sequences reportedly predicted the HLA-A and HLA-B alleles of most subjects accurately.

Comments on this clone: Its antigen is undetermined.

All donors participated as healthy donors of bone marrow. The PCR contained 60 Vbeta and 13 Jbeta primers. The protocol was immunoSEQ multiplex PCR, while the TCRdb copy is restricted to in-frame clones and leaves out a portion. The sample includes approximately 170,000 clones, approximately 80% of them seen just once. The sequenced sample consisted of PBMCs. This clonotype originated in a female donor in good health and CMV-seronegative.

The CDR3 region is CASSSGTANTGELFF. The CDR3 DNA follows: TGTGCCAGCAGTTCCGGGACAGCGAACACCGGGGAGCTGTTTTTT. V gene TRBV6-5 combines with J gene TRBJ2-2, with TRBD1 matching over 7 bases. CDR1 and CDR2 from the germline V gene are MNHEY and SVGAGI. J lost 0 bases, V lost 4 bases, and 2 bases had no gene match. There are 15 residues in the CDR3.